This is a list of T cell receptor beta chains from one sample in a study of response to subunit inactivated influenza vaccine. Each CDR3 protein gets one entry after TCRdb re-called the RT-PCR reads with MiXCR. The sample contains about 170,000 distinct CDR3 sequences, 10% to 15% of which appear only once. The same sample was also used in a study of T cells expressing NK-cell markers.

Here the sequenced sample was CD8+ T cells sorted from PBMCs, taken 11 to 12 days after vaccination. The receptors shown here come from a man aged 50 to 59 who received an inactivated influenza vaccine. Each CDR3 is given with its conserved first and last residue. D genes are given only for firm matches. Part of the rows lack a size; the others show once, few, many or a class for expanded clones.

clone_size j_call v_call d_call cdr3_aa cdr3_nt
NA TRBJ1-2 TRBV7-6 TRBD1 CASSLAPGQGVYGYTF TGTGCCAGCAGCTTAGCGCCCGGACAGGGAGTCTATGGCTACACCTTC
NA TRBJ2-1 TRBV7-9 NA CASSLRLGVSSYNEQFF TGTGCCAGCAGCCTACGGCTTGGGGTTAGCTCCTACAATGAGCAGTTCTTC
few TRBJ2-5 TRBV6-5 TRBD1 CASRLGQGNQETQYF TGTGCCAGCAGATTAGGACAGGGGAACCAAGAGACCCAGTACTTC
few TRBJ2-1 TRBV3-1 NA CASSQDLFAGWGYEQFF TGTGCCAGCAGCCAAGATCTGTTCGCGGGGTGGGGCTATGAGCAGTTCTTC
many TRBJ2-7 TRBV3-1 TRBD1 CASSQDPTGTGGTYEQYF TGTGCCAGCAGCCAAGATCCCACCGGGACAGGGGGTACCTACGAGCAGTACTTC
many TRBJ2-2 TRBV29-1 NA CSVADSSNTGELFF TGCAGCGTAGCGGACTCCTCCAACACCGGGGAGCTGTTTTTT
few TRBJ2-3 TRBV28 TRBD2 CASSSNRGGSSTDTQYF TGTGCCAGCAGCTCCAATCGGGGGGGTTCTAGCACAGATACGCAGTATTTT
NA TRBJ1-4 TRBV7-9 TRBD1 CASSLGEGAREKLFF TGTGCCAGCAGCTTGGGTGAGGGGGCGCGTGAAAAACTGTTTTTT
many TRBJ2-7 TRBV5-1 NA CASSLGWTGSYEQYF TGCGCCAGCAGCTTGGGTTGGACGGGTTCCTACGAGCAGTACTTC
many TRBJ2-1 TRBV7-9 NA CASSFAGNEQFF TGTGCCAGCAGCTTTGCAGGCAATGAGCAGTTCTTC
few TRBJ1-2 TRBV29-1 TRBD1 CSVRQPGQVIYGYTF TGCAGCGTCCGTCAGCCGGGACAGGTGATATATGGCTACACCTTC
many TRBJ1-6 TRBV5-6 TRBD1 CASSLEGQHSPLHF TGTGCCAGCAGCCTGGAGGGACAGCATTCACCCCTCCACTTT
NA TRBJ2-1 TRBV10-3 TRBD2 CAISETSGIYNEQFF TGTGCCATCAGTGAGACTAGCGGAATCTACAATGAGCAGTTCTTC
many TRBJ2-1 TRBV7-6 NA CASSLPGQNNEQFF TGTGCCAGCAGCTTACCGGGACAAAACAATGAGCAGTTCTTC
few TRBJ2-3 TRBV7-2 TRBD2 CASSQPLGLAGEDTQYF TGTGCCAGCAGCCAACCCCTGGGACTAGCGGGAGAGGATACGCAGTATTTT
NA TRBJ2-7 TRBV20-1 NA CSALGWAGNTYEQYF TGCAGTGCATTGGGATGGGCGGGAAATACCTACGAGCAGTACTTC
NA TRBJ2-1 TRBV4-3 TRBD2 CASSQVVAGGDEQFF TGCGCCAGCAGCCAAGTGGTAGCGGGGGGTGATGAGCAGTTCTTC
few TRBJ2-7 TRBV10-3 NA CAIRANHEQYF TGTGCCATCAGGGCAAACCACGAGCAGTACTTC
NA TRBJ2-7 TRBV27 TRBD1 CASSLITGGISYEQYF TGTGCCAGCAGTTTAATAACAGGGGGCATATCCTACGAGCAGTACTTC
few TRBJ2-1 TRBV11-2 TRBD2 CASSFLLAGGPFSTEQFF TGTGCCAGCAGCTTCTTACTAGCGGGAGGGCCGTTTAGCACTGAGCAGTTCTTC
NA TRBJ2-3 TRBV24-1 NA CATSETRDFESTDTQYF TGTGCCACCAGTGAAACCCGGGACTTCGAGAGCACAGATACGCAGTATTTT
NA TRBJ1-1 TRBV28 NA CASSSPGVGVNTEAFF TGTGCCAGCAGTTCACCGGGAGTAGGGGTAAACACTGAAGCTTTCTTT
NA TRBJ1-6 TRBV7-9 TRBD1 CASSYWDSRLHF TGTGCCAGCAGCTACTGGGACAGTAGGCTCCACTTT
NA TRBJ1-1 TRBV7-9 NA CASSSTVANTEAFF TGTGCCAGCAGCTCTACAGTAGCGAACACTGAAGCTTTCTTT
many TRBJ2-1 TRBV9 TRBD2 CASSKGGSGSNEQFF TGTGCCAGCAGCAAAGGGGGTAGCGGGAGTAATGAGCAGTTCTTC
NA TRBJ1-1 TRBV4-1 NA CASSQVGALTEAFF TGCGCCAGCAGCCAAGTGGGCGCTCTCACTGAAGCTTTCTTT
NA TRBJ1-2 TRBV7-9 TRBD1 CASSLGPPTGVGTF TGTGCCAGCAGCTTAGGCCCCCCGACAGGGGTCGGCACCTTC
NA TRBJ2-7 TRBV20-1 NA CSARDAEGDYEQYF TGCAGTGCTAGGGATGCTGAGGGCGACTACGAGCAGTACTTC
NA TRBJ2-1 TRBV20-1 TRBD2 CSASDLAGAYNEQFF TGCAGTGCTAGTGACCTAGCGGGAGCATATAATGAGCAGTTCTTC
NA TRBJ1-5 TRBV28 NA CASTLGQDSNQPQHF TGTGCCAGCACCTTGGGGCAGGATAGCAATCAGCCCCAGCATTTT
NA TRBJ2-6 TRBV29-1 NA CSVEHSRVISGANVLTF TGCAGCGTTGAACATAGTCGGGTGATTTCTGGGGCCAACGTCCTGACTTTC
few TRBJ2-7 TRBV5-1 NA CASSLRQETYEQYF TGCGCCAGCAGCTTGCGACAGGAGACCTACGAGCAGTACTTC